These 27 T cell receptor beta chains were sequenced from one sample in a study of post-analysis software for immune sequencing data. Findings and limits, study-wide: Included in a set of five TRBV segments more frequent in patients than controls were TRBV5-6, TRBV5-1 and TRBV20-1.

Which antigens these TCRs recognize remains unknown. The library was made from cDNA and included unique molecular identifiers. TCRdb reanalysed the PCR reads using MiXCR and keeps one entry per CDR3 protein. The sample carries about 170,000 distinct CDR3 sequences, roughly 30% recorded once. The sample was blood. The receptors originated from a girl aged 5-17 years with multiple sclerosis.

Worth noting for this clonotype: Being one base from a much bigger clone, this may be a read error. The chain recombines TRBV3-1 with TRBJ2-3; 12 bases agree with TRBD2. CDR3 length equals 15 residues. CDR1 is LGHDT, CDR2 YNNKEL, per germline (reference sequence). CDR3: CASSLTSGSPDAQYF. The DNA of the CDR3 is TGTGCCAGCAGCCTGACTAGCGGGAGCCCAGATGCGCAGTATTTT.

This chain uses TRBV9 with TRBJ1-1; no clear D gene. Trimming took off 0 bases at V and 0 bases at J, with 6 bases between the two ends. Germline loops: CDR1 SGDLS, CDR2 YYNGEE. The CDR3 loop spans 14 amino acids. CDR3: CASSVGQVNTEAFF. CDR3 DNA: TGTGCCAGCAGCGTAGGGCAGGTGAACACTGAAGCTTTCTTT.

As DNA, the CDR3 is TGTGCCAGTAGTGGTTGCAGGGGTAATGAGCAGTTCTTC. It codes for CASSGCRGNEQFF. The genes are TRBV19 and TRBJ2-1; the D gene is possibly TRBD1 (6 bases). CDR1 is LNHDA, CDR2 SQIVND, per germline (reference sequence). The germline V and J ends were trimmed by 5 bases and 7 bases, with 12 bases remaining between them. The CDR3 length is 13 residues. Full variable domain (missing parts from reference TRBV19 and TRBJ2-1): DGGITQSPKYLFRKEGQNVTLSCEQNLNHDAMYWYRQDPGQGLRLIYYSQIVNDFQKGDIAEGYSVSREKKESFPLTVTSAQKNPTAFYLCASSGCRGNEQFFGPGTRLTVL.

This clonotype was picked up many times. This chain joins TRBV5-6 and TRBJ2-5; possible D gene TRBD2, 5 bases. Germline V gene sequence: CDR1 SGHDT, CDR2 YYEEEE. This CDR3 contains 13 residues. V was shortened by 2 bases and J by 4 bases, with 9 bases between the two germline ends. CDR3 in amino acids: CASSFWTGETQYF. In nucleotides, the CDR3 is TGTGCCAGCAGCTTCTGGACTGGAGAGACCCAGTACTTC. The whole variable domain, remainder taken from reference TRBV5-6 and TRBJ2-5, is DAGVTQSPTHLIKTRGQQVTLRCSPKSGHDTVSWYQQALGQGPQFIFQYYEEEERQRGNFPDRFSGHQFPNYSSELNVNALLLGDSALYLCASSFWTGETQYFGPGTRLLVL.

This clonotype was observed a handful of times. The gene calls are TRBV7-9 and TRBJ2-5, with D possibly being TRBD1 (6 bases). Germline lookup yields CDR1 SEHNR and CDR2 FQNEAQ (reference sequence). This CDR3 comprises 16 residues. Trimming took off 4 bases at V and 5 bases at J, with 20 bases between the two ends. CDR3 loop: CASSSDSTGSTETQYF. The CDR3 region has the DNA TGTGCCAGCAGCTCGGACTCGACAGGCTCGACGGAGACCCAGTACTTC.

This clonotype occurred once. The V and J genes are TRBV10-3 and TRBJ2-7; D gene ambiguous. V shed 3 bases and J shed 9 bases, with 18 bases lying between them. This CDR3 contains 14 residues. CDR1 and CDR2 (germline): ENHRY, SYGVKD. The CDR3 DNA reads as TGTGCCATCAGTGAACGACCCGAGCCCCACGGGCAGTACTTC. Its translation is CAISERPEPHGQYF.

V and J are TRBV5-1 and TRBJ2-2, with D possibly being TRBD1 (5 bases). The CDR3 contains 13 residues. Germline V gives CDR1 SGHRS, CDR2 YFSETQ. V lost 4 bases to trimming and J lost 6 bases, with 10 bases between them. CDR3 region: CASSPQDPGELFF. CDR3 bases: TGCGCCAGCAGCCCACAGGACCCCGGGGAGCTGTTTTTT.

As to this clonotype: A much larger clonotype is one base distant, so this may be a read error. V gene TRBV12-3 or TRBV12-4 combines with J gene TRBJ2-5, with 9 nucleotides matching TRBD2. The CDR3 spans 15 residues. The CDR3 is CVSSRSGRLRETQYF. Written as DNA, the CDR3 is TGTGTCAGCAGCCGTAGCGGGAGACTACGAGAGACCCAGTACTTC.

Turning to this clonotype: A much larger clone lies one base from this, so it may be a read error. The V and J genes are TRBV5-1 and TRBJ2-7; 7 bases match TRBD2. The V gene's germline CDR1 is SGHRS and CDR2 YFSETQ. The CDR3 is 14 amino acids. After removal of 3 bases from V and 2 bases from J, the junction contained 5 bases not matched to a gene. The DNA of the CDR3 is TGCGCCAGCAGCTCGGAGGGGAGGGCCTACGAGCAGTACTTC. Its translation is CASSSEGRAYEQYF.

This clonotype has more than one count but fewer than ten. The chain is built from TRBV25-1 and TRBJ1-2; the D gene is possibly TRBD1 (6 bases). The V gene's germline CDR1 is MGHDK and CDR2 SYGVNS. This CDR3 is 14 amino acids long. V dropped 3 bases and J dropped 7 bases, with 15 bases sitting between them. The CDR3 nucleotides read TGTGCCAGCAGTGATCGGGGGGGCAAGGGTGGCTACACCTTC. It encodes CASSDRGGKGGYTF.

This clonotype was seen a few times. CDR3 DNA: TGTGCCAGCAGCTTCTCCTATCAACGAGGACAGTCCACTGAAGCTTTCTTT. It translates to CASSFSYQRGQSTEAFF. This chain connects TRBV7-9 to TRBJ1-1; a weak D match, TRBD1 (6 bases). Germline lookup yields CDR1 SEHNR and CDR2 FQNEAQ (reference sequence). The V gene lost 3 bases and the J gene lost 4 bases, with 21 bases spanning the gap. The CDR3 is 17 amino acids.

This clonotype is medium-sized by share. The chain has TRBV20-1 and TRBJ2-1; the match to TRBD2 covers 13 bases. V lost 3 bases, J lost 5 bases, and 4 bases stayed unmatched. The germline V gene has CDR1 DFQATT and CDR2 SNEGSKA (reference sequence). The CDR3 runs to 15 residues. CDR3 nucleotide sequence: TGCAGTGCTAGCACTAGCGGGAGGGCTGACAATGAGCAGTTCTTC. This encodes CSASTSGRADNEQFF.

This clonotype was counted a single time. A read error may be the cause here, since a much bigger clone is one base away. The rearrangement links TRBV7-2 to TRBJ2-4; unclear D gene. The germline V and J ends were trimmed by 4 bases and 15 bases, with 16 bases remaining between them. The CDR3 contains 12 residues. Germline CDR1 is SGHTA and CDR2 is FQGNSA. CDR3 region: CASSSAQETRYF. DNA of the CDR3: TGTGCCAGCAGCTCGGCCCAAGAGACCCGGTACTTC.

This clonotype appeared a few times. The V and J genes are TRBV7-6 and TRBJ1-1, with 8 bases that match TRBD1. Germline CDR1 is SGHVS and CDR2 is FNYEAQ. With V trimmed by 4 bases and J by 4 bases, 14 bases remained unmatched. This CDR3 has 17 residues. The DNA of the CDR3 is TGTGCCAGCAGCTCAGTACAGGGGGTAAGGTCGGTCACTGAAGCTTTCTTT. Translating it yields CASSSVQGVRSVTEAFF.

This clonotype turned up a few times. The chain uses TRBV20-1 and TRBJ2-3; maybe TRBD2 (6 bases). Germline V lookup: CDR1 DFQATT, CDR2 SNEGSKA (reference sequence). CDR3 length equals 14 residues. V lost 6 bases and J 4 bases, leaving 17 bases between the germline ends. The CDR3 loop is CSATGTGVPDTQYF. The CDR3 nucleotides are TGCAGTGCCACCGGGACGGGGGTCCCAGATACGCAGTATTTT.

This clonotype was found many times. V is TRBV25-1 and J is TRBJ2-1; D assignment may be TRBD1 or TRBD2 (5 bases each). Trimming removed 4 bases at V and 0 bases at J, with 10 bases between. The CDR3 consists of 15 residues. Germline V CDR1 and CDR2: MGHDK, SYGVNS. The CDR3, as DNA: TGTGCCAGCAGTGTGGGGGACCTCTCCTACAATGAGCAGTTCTTC. It is translated as CASSVGDLSYNEQFF. Combining the CDR3 with reference TRBV25-1 and TRBJ2-1 gives the whole variable domain EADIYQTPRYLVIGTGKKITLECSQTMGHDKMYWYQQDPGMELHLIHYSYGVNSTEKGDLSSESTVSRIRTEHFPLTLESARPSHTSQYLCASSVGDLSYNEQFFGPGTRLTVL.

This clonotype has only one observation. The chain joins TRBV7-8 to TRBJ2-1, with 8 bases matching TRBD2. The CDR3 has 16 amino acids. After removal of 5 bases from V and 8 bases from J, the junction contained 14 bases not matched to a gene. Per germline, CDR1 SGHVS and CDR2 FQNEAQ. CDR3: CASSPRRGRNLYEQFF. CDR3 nucleotide sequence: TGTGCCAGCAGCCCGCGTCGCGGGAGGAATTTGTATGAGCAGTTCTTC.

The chain recombines TRBV7-9 with TRBJ2-5; D possibly corresponds to TRBD2 (5 bases). The V gene lost 3 bases and the J gene lost 0 bases, with 5 bases spanning the gap. Germline CDR1 SEHNR, CDR2 FQNEAQ (reference sequence). The length of the CDR3 is 13 residues. The CDR3 DNA reads as TGTGCCAGCAGCTTTAGCGACCAAGAGACCCAGTACTTC. This gives the protein CASSFSDQETQYF.

This clonotype was detected many times. This rearrangement joins TRBV28 to TRBJ2-5; D unclear. There are 13 residues in the CDR3. Germline CDR1 reads MDHEN; CDR2 reads SYDVKM. V lost 5 bases and J lost 0, with 7 bases in between. DNA of the CDR3: TGTGCCAGCAGTCCCCCAGACCAAGAGACCCAGTACTTC. Encoded protein: CASSPPDQETQYF.

This clonotype was counted at least ten times. The rearrangement uses TRBV20-1 and TRBJ1-2, with TRBD1 matching 8 bases. Germline CDR1 DFQATT, CDR2 SNEGSKA (reference sequence). V gave up 1 base and J gave up 3 bases; unmatched junction bases: 1. The length of the CDR3 is 13 residues. CDR3 in DNA: TGCAGTGCTAGAGGGGACAGGCACTATGGCTACACCTTC. Its translation: CSARGDRHYGYTF.

This clonotype came up many times. This chain uses TRBV11-2 with TRBJ1-6; D not certain. The V end lost 1 base, the J end lost 6 bases, and 4 bases lay between the germline ends. The CDR3 is 13 amino acids. Germline V gene data show CDR1 as SGHAT and CDR2 as FQNNGV. The CDR3 bases are TGTGCCAGCAGCTTAGGCCTTAATTCACCCCTCCACTTT. It yields the protein CASSLGLNSPLHF.

The table lists this clonotype with many counts. The chain combines TRBV5-1 with TRBJ2-4, with 14 bases that match TRBD2. CDR1 is SGHRS, CDR2 YFSETQ, per germline. Trimming at V came to 3 bases and at J to 1 base, leaving 6 bases not matched to a gene. The CDR3 sequence is 18 residues long. CDR3 loop: CASSSLGLAGVAKNIQYF. CDR3 nucleotide sequence: TGCGCCAGCAGCTCCCTGGGACTAGCGGGGGTTGCCAAAAACATTCAGTACTTC.

In its sample, this clonotype was seen many times. The chain links TRBV12-3 or TRBV12-4 to TRBJ2-1; TRBD2 matches 11 bases. The CDR3 totals 15 residues. With V trimmed by 0 bases and J by 9 bases, 4 bases remained unmatched. This CDR3 is CASSLASGRASEQFF. The CDR3 coding sequence is TGTGCCAGCAGTTTAGCTAGCGGGAGGGCAAGTGAGCAGTTCTTC.

This rearrangement joins TRBV7-9 to TRBJ1-2, with D tentatively TRBD1 (5 bases). V was trimmed by 1 base and J by 6 bases, leaving 9 bases between them. Germline assignment: CDR1 SEHNR and CDR2 FQNEAQ (reference sequence). This CDR3 comprises 13 residues. CDR3 nucleotide sequence: TGTGCCAGCAGCTTAGGGGGCTCCAATGGCTACACCTTC. It specifies CASSLGGSNGYTF.

The chain is built from TRBV6-5 and TRBJ2-5; possible D gene TRBD2, 5 bases. The end of the DNA aligns better with TRBJ2-7, so the J call may be wrong. From germline, CDR1 is MNHEY and CDR2 SVGAGI. The CDR3 contains 15 residues. CDR3 sequence: CASSYSSANGGEQYF. The CDR3 bases are TGTGCCAGCAGTTACTCTTCCGCCAATGGAGGCGAGCAGTACTTC.

This sequence joins TRBV3-1 and TRBJ1-2; 9 bases are shared with TRBD1. The CDR3 extends over 17 amino acids. Germline V gives CDR1 LGHDT, CDR2 YNNKEL (reference sequence). The V gene end was trimmed by 0 bases and the J gene end by 3 bases; junction bases not matched to a gene: 8. The CDR3 is CASSQDPGQGFHYGYTF. Written as DNA, the CDR3 is TGTGCCAGCAGCCAAGATCCGGGACAGGGTTTCCACTATGGCTACACCTTC.

The rearrangement links TRBV18 to TRBJ1-2, with D unresolved. The germline V gene has CDR1 KGHSH and CDR2 LQKENI. This CDR3 contains 12 residues. Trimming removed 1 base from V and 6 bases from J, with 6 bases in between. The CDR3 loop is CASSPLSNGYTF. CDR3 nucleotides: TGTGCCAGCTCACCACTGTCAAATGGCTACACCTTC. Full variable domain (outside the CDR3, taken from reference TRBV18 and TRBJ1-2): NAGVMQNPRHLVRRRGQEARLRCSPMKGHSHVYWYRQLPEEGLKFMVYLQKENIIDESGMPKERFSAEFPKEGPSILRIQQVVRGDSAAYFCASSPLSNGYTFGSGTRLTVV.